Below, 22 T cell receptor beta chains from the same sample are listed, as sequenced in a study of T cells in localized non-small cell lung cancer. Here immunoSEQ multiplex PCR was the method, and the copy in TCRdb shows in-frame clones only, minus some. The sample records 9,500 to 11,000 clones, 90% being singletons. Sample: peripheral blood, taken before any cancer treatment. The receptors were gathered from a male donor at least 60 years old with stage III lung adenocarcinoma.

In its sample, this clone was seen once. This chain connects TRBV9 to TRBJ1-1, with D hard to call. Germline CDR1 SGDLS, CDR2 YYNGEE. This CDR3 comprises 15 residues. V lost 0 bases to trimming and J lost 6 bases, with 15 bases between them. The chain's CDR3 is CASSVEPAGNSEAFF. Here the CDR3 DNA reads TGTGCCAGCAGCGTAGAGCCGGCTGGCAACTCTGAAGCTTTCTTT. The complete variable domain, with remaining parts taken from reference TRBV9 and TRBJ1-1, reads DSGVTQTPKHLITATGQRVTLRCSPRSGDLSVYWYQQSLDQGLQFLIQYYNGEERAKGNILERFSAQQFPDLHSELNLSSLELGDSALYFCASSVEPAGNSEAFFGQGTRLTVV.

V is TRBV5-8 and J is TRBJ2-1; 11 bases are shared with TRBD2. The germline gives CDR1 SGHTS, CDR2 YDEGEE. The CDR3 runs to 14 residues. V gave up 7 bases and J gave up 6 bases; unmatched junction bases: 6. CDR3 loop: CASFRGLAGNEQFF. DNA of the CDR3: TGTGCCAGCTTCAGAGGACTAGCGGGCAATGAGCAGTTCTTC.

The rearrangement uses TRBV9 and TRBJ2-1; D may be TRBD2 (5 bases). The V end was cut by 3 bases, the J end by 4 bases, with 11 bases between. The CDR3 loop spans 14 amino acids. The germline V gene has CDR1 SGDLS and CDR2 YYNGEE. This CDR3 is CASSAGVGYNEQFF. Here the CDR3 DNA reads TGTGCCAGCAGCGCCGGGGTCGGGTACAATGAGCAGTTCTTC.

The V gene is TRBV2, the J gene TRBJ1-5; TRBD1 matches at 8 bases. Germline trimming cut 4 bases from V and 3 bases from J; bases unmatched to any gene: 5. Germline V CDR1 and CDR2: SNHLY, FYNNEI. The CDR3 length is 15 residues. DNA for the CDR3: TGTGCCAGCAGTGTCGACAGGGGCTACAATCAGCCCCAGCATTTT. Translated: CASSVDRGYNQPQHF.

This rearrangement joins TRBV7-2 to TRBJ1-1; D is uncertain. Trimming took off 1 base at V and 0 bases at J, with 15 bases between the two ends. Germline V gene lookup returns CDR1 SGHTA and CDR2 FQGNSA. This CDR3 is built from 17 residues. The CDR3 here is CASSLGAVGAVNTEAFF. The CDR3 DNA is TGTGCCAGCAGCTTAGGCGCGGTAGGCGCGGTGAACACTGAAGCTTTCTTT. The whole variable domain, filled in from reference TRBV7-2 and TRBJ1-1, reads GAGVSQSPSNKVTEKGKDVELRCDPISGHTALYWYRQSLGQGLEFLIYFQGNSAPDKSGLPSDRFSAERTGGSVSTLTIQRTQQEDSAVYLCASSLGAVGAVNTEAFFGQGTRLTVV.

V and J are TRBV11-2 and TRBJ2-5; no firm D call. The V and J ends lost 3 bases and 5 bases respectively, with 10 bases between them. CDR1 and CDR2 from the germline V gene are SGHAT and FQNNGV. The CDR3 sequence is 13 residues long. The CDR3 protein is CASSFTTVETQYF. CDR3 bases: TGTGCCAGCAGCTTTACTACGGTGGAGACCCAGTACTTC.

The chain combines TRBV4-3 with TRBJ1-1; D is perhaps TRBD1 (5 bases). The V end was cut by 0 bases, the J end by 0 bases, with 14 bases between. The CDR3 runs 17 residues. The germline gives CDR1 LGHNA, CDR2 YSLEER. CDR3 DNA: TGCGCCAGCAGCCAAGAATCTCAGGGATCGCTGAACACTGAAGCTTTCTTT. It yields the protein CASSQESQGSLNTEAFF.

CDR3 sequence: CASSYTGTATEAFF. The DNA of the CDR3 is TGTGCCAGCAGTTACACCGGGACAGCCACTGAAGCTTTCTTT. V gene TRBV6-6 combines with J gene TRBJ1-1; TRBD1 matches 7 bases. Germline CDR1 is MNHNY and CDR2 is SVGAGI (reference sequence). There are 14 residues in the CDR3. V gave up 2 bases and J gave up 4 bases; unmatched junction bases: 4.

The rearrangement links TRBV5-4 to TRBJ2-3, with 9 bases fitting TRBD1. The CDR3 is 15 residues long. CDR1 and CDR2 (germline): SGHNT, YYREEE (reference sequence). The junction had 3 bases not matched to a gene; V was cut back by 1 base and J by 3 bases. This CDR3 is CASSLTGGKTDTQYF. In DNA, the CDR3 is TGTGCCAGCAGCTTGACAGGGGGCAAGACAGATACGCAGTATTTT.

This clone was recorded only once. The V gene is TRBV10-1, the J gene TRBJ2-4, with D hard to call. Germline V lookup: CDR1 WNHNN, CDR2 SYGVQD (reference sequence). Between the trimmed V and J ends, which lost 5 bases and 7 bases, there was a span of 12 bases. The CDR3 runs to 13 residues. The CDR3 DNA sequence: TGCGCCAGCAGTCAAGGGATAGGGAACATTCAGTACTTC. It codes for CASSQGIGNIQYF.

The chain has TRBV7-9 and TRBJ2-1; 15 nucleotides match TRBD2. Germline V gene sequence: CDR1 SEHNR, CDR2 FQNEAQ (reference sequence). This CDR3 spans 19 amino acids. J lost 4 bases, V lost 5 bases, and 12 bases had no gene match. CDR3 sequence: CASSPDAGTSGGIYNEQFF. The CDR3 DNA reads as TGTGCCAGCAGCCCGGACGCCGGGACTAGCGGGGGGATATACAATGAGCAGTTCTTC.

This clone appeared a few times. The chain is built from TRBV6-1 and TRBJ2-7; tentatively, D is TRBD1 or TRBD2 (5 bases each). The CDR3 covers 15 residues. The germline V gene encodes CDR1 MNHNS and CDR2 SASEGT. With 4 bases removed from V and 0 bases from J, the gap between germline ends came to 13 bases. The CDR3 coding sequence is TGTGCCAGCAGTGGGGTGGGGGTGCTCTCCTACGAGCAGTACTTC. Translation gives CASSGVGVLSYEQYF.

This chain connects TRBV5-1 to TRBJ2-3; the D gene is possibly TRBD2 (5 bases). CDR3 length: 15 amino acids. V was trimmed by 6 bases and J by 3 bases, leaving 17 bases between them. CDR1 and CDR2 (germline): SGHRS, YFSETQ. This CDR3 reads CASTGYGLNTDTQYF. CDR3 nucleotide sequence: TGCGCCAGCACCGGTTACGGACTTAATACAGATACGCAGTATTTT. Full variable domain (outside the CDR3, taken from reference TRBV5-1 and TRBJ2-3): KAGVTQTPRYLIKTRGQQVTLSCSPISGHRSVSWYQQTPGQGLQFLFEYFSETQRNKGNFPGRFSGRQFSNSRSEMNVSTLELGDSALYLCASTGYGLNTDTQYFGPGTRLTVL.

This clone occurred a few times. This chain uses TRBV29-1 with TRBJ2-2; tentatively, D is TRBD2 (7 bases). Trimming removed 0 bases at V and 1 base at J, with 18 bases between. This CDR3 spans 18 amino acids. In germline, CDR1 is SQVTM, CDR2 ANQGSEA. CDR3 sequence: CSVEDPGGRARNTGELFF. In nucleotides, the CDR3 is TGCAGCGTTGAAGATCCGGGGGGCCGCGCGAGGAACACCGGGGAGCTGTTTTTT.

The chain has TRBV10-2 and TRBJ1-1, with D perhaps TRBD1 (5 bases). CDR1 WSHSY and CDR2 SAAADI come from the germline V gene. V lost 2 bases and J lost 11, with 18 bases in between. The length of the CDR3 is 14 residues. In DNA form, the CDR3 reads TGCGCCAGCAGTGAGCCGACAGCAATCGGCGGCGCTTTCTTT. It yields the protein CASSEPTAIGGAFF.

The chain joins TRBV28 to TRBJ2-7; D is perhaps TRBD2 (5 bases). CDR3 length: 12 residues. Germline CDR1 is MDHEN and CDR2 is SYDVKM. In DNA, the CDR3 is TGTGTCGTGGTAGCGAAGAGCTACGAGCAGTACTTC. Translating gives CVVVAKSYEQYF.

The table lists this clone with a few counts. V is TRBV28 and J is TRBJ2-7; D might be TRBD2 (7 bases). Germline V gives CDR1 MDHEN, CDR2 SYDVKM. This CDR3 contains 13 residues. With 8 bases removed from V and 2 bases from J, the gap between germline ends came to 13 bases. CDR3 amino acids: CASGRGGAYEQYF. CDR3 coding DNA: TGTGCCAGCGGTAGGGGGGGGGCCTACGAGCAGTACTTC.

This sequence joins TRBV6-5 and TRBJ2-3; D not resolved. CDR3 length: 14 amino acids. Germline V gives CDR1 MNHEY, CDR2 SVGAGI. Deletions cut 2 bases from V and 1 base from J, with 7 bases between. The CDR3 DNA reads TGTGCCAGCAGTTACGATGGGGGCACAGATACGCAGTATTTT. As protein: CASSYDGGTDTQYF.

This chain links TRBV5-1 with TRBJ2-2, with 7 positions matching TRBD1. From germline, CDR1 is SGHRS and CDR2 YFSETQ. The V gene end was trimmed by 1 base and the J gene end by 4 bases; junction bases not matched to a gene: 7. The CDR3 spans 16 residues. The CDR3 sequence: CASSLLVTGTTGELFF. In DNA, the CDR3 is TGCGCCAGCAGCTTGCTGGTGACAGGGACCACCGGGGAGCTGTTTTTT.

The chain uses TRBV10-1 and TRBJ2-3; 8 nucleotides line up with TRBD1. Trimming took 0 bases from V and 5 from J; bases not matched to a gene: 4. In germline, CDR1 is WNHNN, CDR2 SYGVQD (reference sequence). The length of the CDR3 is 15 residues. CDR3 protein: CASSESGQGKDTQYF. CDR3 nucleotide sequence: TGCGCCAGCAGTGAGTCTGGACAGGGTAAAGATACGCAGTATTTT.

The chain joins TRBV11-2 to TRBJ1-1, with D unresolved. Between the trimmed V and J ends, which lost 3 bases and 1 base, there was a span of 9 bases. The CDR3 sequence is 14 residues long. The germline CDR1 and CDR2 sequences are SGHAT and FQNNGV. As DNA, the CDR3 is TGTGCCAGCAGCTTCGGACTGGCGAACACTGAAGCTTTCTTT. Its protein product is CASSFGLANTEAFF.

A remark on this clone: The junction departs from germline at one end; a sequencing error may be responsible. The V gene is TRBV5-5, the J gene TRBJ2-7; 7 bases map to TRBD2. This CDR3 spans 15 amino acids. Per germline, CDR1 SGHKS and CDR2 YYEKEE (reference sequence). The DNA for the CDR3 is TGCCTGGGAGGGGAACTATCCCCGAGGACTTACGAGCAGTACTTC. This codes for CLGGELSPRTYEQYF.